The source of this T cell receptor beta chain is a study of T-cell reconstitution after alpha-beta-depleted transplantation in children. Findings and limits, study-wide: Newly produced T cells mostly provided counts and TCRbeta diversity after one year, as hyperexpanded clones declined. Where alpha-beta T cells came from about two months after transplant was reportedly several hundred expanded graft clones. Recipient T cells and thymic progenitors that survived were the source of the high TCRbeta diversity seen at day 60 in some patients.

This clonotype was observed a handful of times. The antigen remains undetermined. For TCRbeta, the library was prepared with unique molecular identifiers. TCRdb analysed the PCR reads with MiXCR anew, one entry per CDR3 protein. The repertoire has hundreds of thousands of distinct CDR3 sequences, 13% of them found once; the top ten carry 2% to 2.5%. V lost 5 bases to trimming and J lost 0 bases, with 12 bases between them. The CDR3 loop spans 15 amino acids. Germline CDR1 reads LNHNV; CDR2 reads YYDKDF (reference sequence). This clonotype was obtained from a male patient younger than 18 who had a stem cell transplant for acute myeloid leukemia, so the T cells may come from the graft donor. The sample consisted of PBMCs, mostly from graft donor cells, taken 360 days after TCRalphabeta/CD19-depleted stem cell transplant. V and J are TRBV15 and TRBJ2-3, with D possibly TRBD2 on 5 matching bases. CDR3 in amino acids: CATSRSGTSTDTQYF. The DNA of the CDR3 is TGTGCCACCAGCCGGAGCGGAACTAGCACAGATACGCAGTATTTT.